This T cell receptor (beta chain) appears in the sequencing data of a study of a mutant IDH1 vaccine in newly diagnosed glioma. On the study more broadly: The study started vaccination 4-6 weeks after radiotherapy alone, or with temozolomide cycles. Of treated patients, around 62% were men and approximately 40% women, averaging about 37 years. Beforehand, treatment had been radiotherapy, temozolomide, or both; the majority received both. Study outcomes and limitations: Researchers report vaccine-induced immune responses in over 90% of patients.

This CDR3 contains 17 residues. Germline trimming cut 0 bases from V and 2 bases from J; bases unmatched to any gene: 7. Germline-derived CDR1 and CDR2 are LGHNA and YNFKEQ. The time point denotes: week 11, during vaccination. Doses of 300 ug of mutant IDH1 20-mer peptide were given with topical imiquimod. Assay: immunoSEQ multiplex PCR; the TCRdb copy retains only in-frame clones and omits some. Of about 40,000 clones in the sample, 84% were seen once. With regard to this clone: The antigen is unknown.

The rearrangement joins TRBV4-2 to TRBJ2-1, with 7 bases that match TRBD2. Sequenced here: PBMCs, sampled from a glioma patient whose treatment included an IDH1 peptide vaccine. This receptor was obtained from a man in his forties with glioma. CDR3 sequence reads: CASSQDGSAGAYNEQFF. The CDR3 coding sequence is TGTGCCAGCAGCCAAGATGGTTCGGCGGGAGCCTACAATGAGCAGTTCTTC.